Below are 10 T cell receptor beta chains sequenced from a single sample in a study of graft-versus-host responses after intestinal transplantation (dated by TCRdb to the early 2020s). The library relied on the immunoSEQ multiplex PCR assay. As stored in TCRdb, this immuneACCESS dataset retains in-frame rearrangements with V and J assigned. A fraction of the clones does not appear; measured against another copy, unresolved V genes explain less than half of the discrepancy, and the remainder lacks a known reason. Recorded for this sample are approximately 54,000 clones; 91% of them occurred a single time. 5% to 7% of the sample goes to the ten largest clones. The sequencing used PBMCs, collected 650 to 680 days after intestinal transplant. Source of these receptors: a human patient who received an intestinal transplant, so some T cells may come from the graft donor.

This chain joins TRBV25-1 and TRBJ1-1, with D maybe TRBD1 (5 bases). CDR1 is MGHDK and CDR2 is SYGVNS in the germline V gene. V was clipped by 3 bases and J by 7 bases, with 15 bases between them. There are 14 residues in the CDR3. CDR3 DNA sequence: TGTGCCAGCAGTGACCTTCCGGGGGGAATTGAAGCTTTCTTT. This sequence encodes CASSDLPGGIEAFF. The whole variable domain, remainder taken from reference TRBV25-1 and TRBJ1-1, is EADIYQTPRYLVIGTGKKITLECSQTMGHDKMYWYQQDPGMELHLIHYSYGVNSTEKGDLSSESTVSRIRTEHFPLTLESARPSHTSQYLCASSDLPGGIEAFFGQGTRLTVV.

This clone was picked up one time. This chain connects TRBV5-4 to TRBJ2-6; D unresolved. The CDR3 loop spans 16 amino acids. Trimming cost V 2 bases and J 4 bases, with 13 bases left between them. Germline V gene sequence: CDR1 SGHNT, CDR2 YYREEE (reference sequence). CDR3 loop: CASSFSYGPGANVLTF. The DNA for the CDR3 is TGTGCCAGCAGCTTTAGTTACGGGCCAGGGGCCAACGTCCTGACTTTC.

In nucleotides, the CDR3 is TGTGCCAGCTCGCAGCGCCTCGGAGGGCGCACTGAAGCTTTCTTT. Its translation is CASSQRLGGRTEAFF. The chain combines TRBV18 with TRBJ1-1; D is undetermined. Germline values: CDR1 KGHSH, CDR2 LQKENI. Trimming removed 6 bases at V and 4 bases at J, with 18 bases between. The CDR3 runs 15 residues. The whole variable domain, remainder taken from reference TRBV18 and TRBJ1-1, is NAGVMQNPRHLVRRRGQEARLRCSPMKGHSHVYWYRQLPEEGLKFMVYLQKENIIDESGMPKERFSAEFPKEGPSILRIQQVVRGDSAAYFCASSQRLGGRTEAFFGQGTRLTVV.

This chain uses TRBV6-1 with TRBJ1-4; D gene ambiguous. Trimming shortened V by 5 bases and J by 5 bases, and 12 bases separated the two germline ends. Germline-derived CDR1 and CDR2 are MNHNS and SASEGT. The CDR3 is 14 residues long. CDR3 in DNA: TGTGCCAGCAGTTTTAAAGCTCTCAATGAAAAACTGTTTTTT. Its translation is CASSFKALNEKLFF.

This chain links TRBV5-1 with TRBJ2-7; no reliable D call. The CDR3 totals 12 residues. Germline CDR1 and CDR2: SGHRS and YFSETQ. The V end was cut by 5 bases, the J end by 3 bases, with 9 bases between. This CDR3 is CASSPGRYEQYF. The DNA for the CDR3 is TGCGCCAGCAGTCCAGGCCGCTACGAGCAGTACTTC.

This chain joins TRBV7-2 and TRBJ2-2; 8 bases fit TRBD2. The CDR3 has 14 residues. With V trimmed by 5 bases and J by 6 bases, 5 bases remained unmatched. Germline V gene data show CDR1 as SGHTA and CDR2 as FQGNSA. CDR3 region: CASSPGGAPGELFF. CDR3 DNA: TGTGCCAGCAGCCCCGGGGGGGCTCCCGGGGAGCTGTTTTTT. The variable domain in full, completed from reference TRBV7-2 and TRBJ2-2, reads GAGVSQSPSNKVTEKGKDVELRCDPISGHTALYWYRQSLGQGLEFLIYFQGNSAPDKSGLPSDRFSAERTGGSVSTLTIQRTQQEDSAVYLCASSPGGAPGELFFGEGSRLTVL.

CDR3 region: CASSLGGSSYNEQFF. The CDR3 DNA follows: TGTGCCAGCAGCTTAGGAGGCAGCTCCTACAATGAGCAGTTCTTC. The chain recombines TRBV11-3 with TRBJ2-1; no reliable D call. This CDR3 has 15 residues. V lost 1 base to trimming and J lost 0 bases, with 7 bases between them. CDR1 and CDR2 from the germline V gene are SGHNT and YENEEA.

This clone was seen only a few times. The rearrangement joins TRBV10-3 to TRBJ1-1; 8 positions match TRBD1. V lost 3 bases, J lost 3 bases, and 9 bases stayed unmatched. CDR1 and CDR2 from the germline V gene are ENHRY and SYGVKD. The CDR3 covers 16 residues. CDR3 coding DNA: TGTGCCATCAGTGAAGGACAGGGAACGTTGTACACTGAAGCTTTCTTT. It translates to CAISEGQGTLYTEAFF.

The chain uses TRBV5-1 and TRBJ1-4; unclear D gene. V was pared by 4 bases and J by 8 bases, with 15 bases between. The CDR3 is 14 residues long. CDR1 SGHRS and CDR2 YFSETQ come from the germline V gene. The CDR3 here is CASSPGEGREKLFF. CDR3 nucleotide sequence: TGCGCCAGCAGCCCCGGAGAGGGAAGAGAAAAACTGTTTTTT.

The genes are TRBV7-9 and TRBJ1-5; 8 positions agree with TRBD1. The germline CDR1 and CDR2 sequences are SEHNR and FQNEAQ (reference sequence). CDR3 size: 15 residues. Unmatched junction bases numbered 5, after V lost 1 base and J lost 6 bases. The CDR3 bases are TGTGCCAGCAGCTTAGGGGGACAGGCGGGTCAGCCCCAGCATTTT. Residues: CASSLGGQAGQPQHF.